The 12 T cell receptor delta chains below were found in one sample sequenced in a study of gamma-delta T cells after stem cell transplantation. TCRdb re-analyzed the RT-PCR reads via CATT. This sample yields some 10,000 delta-chain clones, of which roughly 1.3% are seen a single time; 10% belongs to the top ten. The sample comprised gamma-delta T cells. These receptors all come from a human donor. It is not recorded whose cells these are; they may come from a transplant donor.

This clone showed up just a few times. A read error is likely here: a far larger clone is one base away. This sample also contains other DNA sequences that code for the same CDR3. The chain is built from TRDV2 and TRDJ3; 10 bases match TRDD3. CDR1 is GEAIGNYY and CDR2 is EKD in the germline V gene. The CDR3 is 20 amino acids. The CDR3 reads CACDAMGDTGGSWDTRQMFF. The CDR3 DNA follows: TGTGCCTGTGACGCTATGGGGGATACCGGGGGCTCCTGGGACACCCGGCAGATGTTTTTC.

Concerning this clone itself: A far larger clone differs by one base, so this is likely a read error. The identical CDR3 is also encoded by other nucleotide sequences in the sample. The V gene is TRDV2, the J gene TRDJ1; D not certain. This CDR3 has 17 residues. Trimming took 0 bases from V and 4 from J, leaving 20 bases between them. In germline, CDR1 is GEAIGNYY, CDR2 EKD. CDR3 sequence reads: CACDTAEKASRGDKLIF. The DNA for the CDR3 is TGTGCCTGTGACACCGCCGAGAAGGCCTCTCGAGGCGATAAACTCATCTTT.

This clone came up a few times. TCRdb's protein for this DNA is that of a much larger clone and differs from the translation at residue 4, likely a read error; the protein shown is the DNA translation. V gene TRDV2 combines with J gene TRDJ1; 10 bases align to TRDD3. This CDR3 spans 19 amino acids. J lost 1 base, V lost 5 bases, and 18 bases had no gene match. Germline V gene data show CDR1 as GEAIGNYY and CDR2 as EKD. This CDR3 is CACGPVLLGDPPTTDKLIF. CDR3 DNA sequence: TGTGCCTGTGGCCCCGTCCTACTGGGGGATCCTCCCACCACCGATAAACTCATCTTT.

This clone is medium-sized (0.01 to 0.1%) by share. The CDR3 DNA reads TGTGCCTGTGACCTCATTGGGGGATACTACACCGATAAACTCATCTTT. This encodes CACDLIGGYYTDKLIF. V usage is TRDV2 and J usage is TRDJ1; 10 bases agree with TRDD3. The CDR3 covers 16 residues. The J segment lost 0 bases and the V segment lost 3 bases, leaving 6 bases of the junction unmatched. Germline V lookup: CDR1 GEAIGNYY, CDR2 EKD.

In this sample, this clone is medium-sized. This CDR3 is also generated by other DNA sequences in the sample. The rearrangement uses TRDV2 and TRDJ1, with 8 bases identical to TRDD3. Per the germline V gene, CDR1 is GEAIGNYY and CDR2 is EKD. Germline trimming cut 6 bases from V and 0 bases from J; bases unmatched to any gene: 11. The CDR3 covers 16 residues. CDR3 in amino acids: CACSQLGAQNTDKLIF. DNA for the CDR3: TGTGCCTGTAGCCAACTGGGGGCCCAAAACACCGATAAACTCATCTTT.

Comment on this clone: Other DNA sequences in this specimen translate into the identical CDR3. The gene calls are TRDV2 and TRDJ1, with 8 bases fitting TRDD3. In germline, CDR1 is GEAIGNYY, CDR2 EKD. J gave up 1 base and V 0 bases, and 6 bases lay outside the gene matches. This CDR3 region has 16 residues. The chain's CDR3 is CACDTVLGAPTDKLIF. The CDR3 nucleotides are TGTGCCTGTGACACCGTACTGGGGGCCCCCACCGATAAACTCATCTTT.

This clone was found a few times. At the DNA level, this CDR3 is encoded by other sequences in the same sample as well. This chain joins TRDV2 and TRDJ1, with TRDD3 matching over 8 bases. In germline, CDR1 is GEAIGNYY, CDR2 EKD. This CDR3 has 23 amino acids. J gave up 0 bases and V 0 bases, and 26 bases lay outside the gene matches. The CDR3 here is CACDTVSGSRAGDTRAYTDKLIF. CDR3 DNA: TGTGCCTGTGACACCGTCAGTGGCTCGCGCGCAGGGGATACCCGAGCGTACACCGATAAACTCATCTTT.

In this sample, this clone turned up a few times. Other DNA sequences in this specimen translate into the identical CDR3. This sequence joins TRDV2 and TRDJ1; 7 bases agree with TRDD3. The germline CDR1 and CDR2 sequences are GEAIGNYY and EKD. This CDR3 comprises 14 residues. Trimming cost V 0 bases and J 2 bases; bases outside gene matches: 2. CDR3 sequence (DNA): TGTGCCTGTGACACCCTGGGGGCTACCGATAAACTCATCTTT. Its protein is CACDTLGATDKLIF.

This clone was counted between two and nine times. The TCRdb protein comes from a much larger clone and disagrees with this DNA's translation at residue 10, likely due to a read error; the protein given here is derived from the DNA. The chain uses TRDV3 and TRDJ1, with D unresolved. CDR1 is TVYSNPD and CDR2 is GDNSRS in the germline V gene (reference sequence). The CDR3 extends over 13 amino acids. This CDR3 reads CACDPLNTDRLIF. CDR3 nucleotides: TGTGCCTGTGACCCCCTCAACACCGATAGACTCATCTTT.

This sequence joins TRDV2 and TRDJ1, with TRDD3 identical over 8 bases. Germline assignment: CDR1 GEAIGNYY and CDR2 EKD. The CDR3 is made up of 21 amino acids. After removal of 3 bases from V and 2 bases from J, the junction contained 25 bases not matched to a gene. CDR3 nucleotide sequence: TGTGCCTGTGACGCCGTCGAGGGTGCTGGGGGAGATAGTGTTTTGACCGATAAACTCATCTTT. This sequence encodes CACDAVEGAGGDSVLTDKLIF.

This clone was seen more than once but under ten times. It is likely a read error: a sequence one base away is far more abundant. This same CDR3 is encoded by further DNA sequences in the sample. The V and J genes are TRDV2 and TRDJ3, with 8 nucleotides matching TRDD3. The CDR3 is 23 residues long. V dropped 0 bases and J dropped 0; count of bases not matched to a gene: 18. CDR1 and CDR2 (germline): GEAIGNYY, EKD. CDR3 amino acids: CACDTVHYATGGGSSWDTRQMFF. The CDR3, as DNA: TGTGCCTGTGACACCGTTCACTACGCTACTGGGGGGGGCAGCTCCTGGGACACCCGACAGATGTTTTTC.

This clone came up a few times. A far larger clone is just one base off, so this is likely a read error. V and J are TRDV2 and TRDJ1, with 8 nucleotides matching TRDD3. Germline V gene data show CDR1 as GEAIGNYY and CDR2 as EKD. J was trimmed by 0 bases and V by 5 bases; bases with no gene match: 16. The CDR3 runs to 18 residues. CDR3 region: CACGTVGLGAYNTDKLIF. For the CDR3, the DNA is TGTGCCTGTGGCACGGTTGGACTGGGGGCTTATAACACCGATAAACTCATCTTT.